The 25 T cell receptor beta chains presented below share a single source sample, sequenced in a study of blood T cells in healthy people across ages. A sample-barcoded 5' primer and a J-beta primer mix were used in a second PCR of roughly 6 to 12 cycles. From the 5' RACE reads, TCRdb called clonotypes with MiXCR, one entry per CDR3 protein. The sample lists 1.6 million or so distinct CDR3 sequences; 30% to 40% were seen once. Material: blood. These receptor sequences come from a young woman in good health.

This sequence joins TRBV2 and TRBJ2-1; D perhaps matches TRBD2 (5 bases). The length of the CDR3 is 11 residues. Trimming took 8 bases from V and 5 from J, leaving 7 bases between them. CDR1 is SNHLY and CDR2 is FYNNEI in the germline V gene. CDR3 protein: CASASNNEQFF. CDR3 DNA sequence: TGTGCCAGCGCTAGCAACAATGAGCAGTTCTTC.

In this sample, this clonotype turned up many times. V and J are TRBV29-1 and TRBJ2-2; D is tentatively TRBD1 or TRBD2 (7 bases each). V was cut by 3 bases and J by 5 bases, with 10 bases left in between. The CDR3 runs to 13 residues. Germline CDR1 SQVTM, CDR2 ANQGSEA. The CDR3 spells CSVDRGGTGELFF. The CDR3 nucleotides are TGCAGCGTTGACAGGGGGGGGACCGGGGAGCTGTTTTTT.

This clonotype was observed a few times. The J gene is TRBJ1-1, the V gene TRBV27, with 7 positions matching TRBD1. The V and J ends lost 5 bases and 6 bases, in that order; junction bases with no gene match: 9. This CDR3 is 14 amino acids long. Germline CDR1 and CDR2: MNHEY and SMNVEV (reference sequence). The CDR3 reads CASSPRQGVAEAFF. The CDR3 DNA reads as TGTGCCAGCAGTCCGCGGCAGGGGGTCGCTGAAGCTTTCTTT.

This sequence joins TRBV29-1 and TRBJ1-1, with D uncertain. V was cut by 6 bases and J by 2 bases, with 7 bases left in between. The CDR3 is 11 residues long. Germline CDR1 is SQVTM and CDR2 is ANQGSEA. CDR3 coding DNA: TGCAGCGTAGCGGCAAACACTGAAGCTTTCTTT. Translating gives CSVAANTEAFF.

The chain recombines TRBV6-1 with TRBJ2-7; D remains ambiguous. V was cut by 10 bases and J by 2 bases, with 6 bases left in between. Germline V CDR1 and CDR2: MNHNS, SASEGT. The CDR3 contains 10 residues. The CDR3 sequence: CATQTYEQYF. CDR3 nucleotide sequence: TGTGCCACACAGACCTACGAGCAGTACTTC.

This clonotype has a handful of counts. The chain is built from TRBV10-3 and TRBJ2-1, with D perhaps matching TRBD2 (5 bases). V lost 1 base to trimming and J lost 2 bases, with 12 bases between them. The CDR3 runs to 16 residues. The V gene's germline CDR1 is ENHRY and CDR2 SYGVKD. CDR3 nucleotide sequence: TGTGCCATCAGTGAGTTCGTGGGAGTAACCTACAATGAGCAGTTCTTC. Translated: CAISEFVGVTYNEQFF.

The chain recombines TRBV7-9 with TRBJ1-2, with D possibly being TRBD1 (5 bases). V lost 11 bases and J lost 5, with 9 bases in between. The CDR3 contains 10 residues. The germline V gene has CDR1 SEHNR and CDR2 FQNEAQ (reference sequence). The CDR3 region has the DNA TGTGCCCCCAGGGAATATGGCTACACCTTC. Translated, it gives CAPREYGYTF.

This sequence joins TRBV27 and TRBJ2-2, with D perhaps matching TRBD1 (5 bases). This CDR3 region has 15 residues. Germline CDR1 and CDR2: MNHEY and SMNVEV (reference sequence). Trimming took 2 bases from V and 6 from J, leaving 13 bases between them. CDR3: CASSLEAGWAGELFF. In nucleotides, the CDR3 is TGTGCCAGCAGTTTAGAGGCAGGGTGGGCCGGGGAGCTGTTTTTT.

This clonotype turned up a few times. V is TRBV20-1 and J is TRBJ1-5, with no clear D. This CDR3 is 15 amino acids long. CDR1 is DFQATT, CDR2 SNEGSKA, per germline (reference sequence). The V gene lost 2 bases and the J gene lost 0 bases, with 11 bases spanning the gap. The CDR3, as DNA: TGCAGTGCTAGAAATTCAGACTATAGCAATCAGCCCCAGCATTTT. Its protein product is CSARNSDYSNQPQHF.

In DNA form, the CDR3 reads TGTGCCAGTAGGATTAGGGGGGGGTCTGATGGCTACACCTTC. Its translation is CASRIRGGSDGYTF. This chain connects TRBV27 to TRBJ1-2; D possibly corresponds to TRBD1 (6 bases). Germline CDR1 and CDR2: MNHEY and SMNVEV (reference sequence). Trimming pared 9 bases from V and 6 bases from J, leaving 20 bases between. CDR3 length equals 14 residues.

The J gene is TRBJ1-2, the V gene TRBV27, with D uncertain. Per germline, CDR1 MNHEY and CDR2 SMNVEV (reference sequence). V was cut by 6 bases and J by 7 bases, with 15 bases left in between. CDR3 size: 13 residues. CDR3 DNA: TGTGCCAGCAGCCCGCTCGGACTTCGTGGCTACACCTTC. Translation gives CASSPLGLRGYTF.

This clonotype was found many times. The gene calls are TRBV29-1 and TRBJ2-1; tentatively, D is TRBD2 (5 bases). From germline, CDR1 is SQVTM and CDR2 ANQGSEA. This CDR3 is 14 amino acids long. Between the trimmed V and J ends, which lost 6 bases and 5 bases, there was a span of 17 bases. The CDR3 DNA reads TGCAGCGTAAGGGAACGGGCCGGGAACAATGAGCAGTTCTTC. Translating it yields CSVRERAGNNEQFF.

On this clonotype itself: A clone one base away is much larger, so this may be a read error. The chain carries TRBV20-1 and TRBJ2-1, with D perhaps TRBD2 (6 bases). Germline CDR1 and CDR2: DFQATT and SNEGSKA (reference sequence). This CDR3 region has 15 residues. In nucleotides, the CDR3 is TGCAGTGCTATCACTAGCAGGTTAACCAACAATGCGCAGTTCTTC. Residues: CSAITSRLTNNAQFF.

The chain joins TRBV29-1 to TRBJ1-1; possibly TRBD1 for D (5 bases). This CDR3 has 13 residues. The ends were cut back, 0 bases at V and 10 bases at J, with 15 bases in the middle. The V gene's germline CDR1 is SQVTM and CDR2 ANQGSEA. CDR3 nucleotide sequence: TGCAGCGTTGAAGATGGGAGATGGGGGGGAGCTTTCTTT. Amino acids: CSVEDGRWGGAFF.

V and J are TRBV20-1 and TRBJ2-3; weak D call: TRBD2 (5 bases). The CDR3 runs 14 residues. Germline lookup yields CDR1 DFQATT and CDR2 SNEGSKA (reference sequence). The V end was cut by 3 bases, the J end by 3 bases, with 13 bases between. The DNA for the CDR3 is TGCAGTGCTAGTAATTTAGGAGGAACAGATACGCAGTATTTT. Translating gives CSASNLGGTDTQYF.

This clonotype was counted only a few times. A much larger clone differs from this one at a single base, so this may be a read error. The chain is built from TRBV18 and TRBJ2-1, with TRBD2 matching 8 bases. This CDR3 has 14 residues. With 9 bases clipped from V and 4 bases from J, the junction kept 8 bases outside the gene matches. Germline V CDR1 and CDR2: KGHSH, LQKENI. For the CDR3, the DNA is TGTGCCAGTCTCCCTAGCGGGTCGTACAATGAGCAGTTCTTC. It codes for CASLPSGSYNEQFF.

The chain recombines TRBV3-1 with TRBJ1-2, with 7 positions matching TRBD1. The CDR3 extends over 16 amino acids. CDR1 and CDR2 from the germline V gene are LGHDT and YNNKEL (reference sequence). J gave up 3 bases and V 1 base, and 8 bases lay outside the gene matches. CDR3 amino acids: CASSQVAGGVYYGYTF. The CDR3 DNA follows: TGTGCCAGCAGCCAAGTTGCAGGGGGTGTTTACTATGGCTACACCTTC.

As for this clonotype: Germline and junction disagree at one end, which may indicate a read error. This sequence joins TRBV4-1 and TRBJ2-1; D gene ambiguous. Germline V CDR1 and CDR2: MGHRA, YSYEKL. CDR3 size: 16 residues. As DNA, the CDR3 is TGCGCCAGCAGCCAACAGGCCCACTTGTCCCACAATGAGCGGTTCTTC. Its translation: CASSQQAHLSHNERFF.

V is TRBV5-8 and J is TRBJ2-5; 7 bases match TRBD1. The CDR3 consists of 17 residues. Germline assignment: CDR1 SGHTS and CDR2 YDEGEE. With 1 base clipped from V and 5 bases from J, the junction kept 14 bases outside the gene matches. CDR3 residues: CASSLTGVISFGETQYF. CDR3 coding DNA: TGTGCCAGCAGCTTGACAGGGGTCATCTCCTTCGGGGAGACCCAGTACTTC.

This clonotype was seen a handful of times. The DNA for the CDR3 is TGTGCCAGCAGTCCCACCGGGACTAGCGGTGTCTACGAGCAGTACTTC. The encoded protein is CASSPTGTSGVYEQYF. This rearrangement joins TRBV27 to TRBJ2-7; the match to TRBD2 covers 11 bases. This CDR3 has 16 residues. The J segment lost 3 bases and the V segment lost 5 bases, leaving 9 bases of the junction unmatched. Per germline, CDR1 MNHEY and CDR2 SMNVEV (reference sequence).

This clonotype has only a few counts. The chain combines TRBV29-1 with TRBJ2-3; 12 nucleotides line up with TRBD2. CDR1 and CDR2 (germline): SQVTM, ANQGSEA. The CDR3 runs to 15 residues. V was clipped by 7 bases and J by 5 bases; unmatched bases: 10. CDR3 region: CSDDTSGRFGDTQYF. The CDR3 DNA is TGCAGCGATGACACTAGCGGGAGGTTCGGAGATACGCAGTATTTT.

This chain's CDR3 is CASSLGARENSNQPQHF. As DNA, the CDR3 is TGCGCCAGCAGCTTAGGGGCCAGGGAGAATAGCAATCAGCCCCAGCATTTT. The chain couples TRBV5-1 to TRBJ1-5; TRBD1 might be the D (5 bases). Germline CDR1 reads SGHRS; CDR2 reads YFSETQ. This CDR3 spans 17 amino acids. The V and J ends lost 2 bases and 0 bases respectively, with 15 bases between them.

Points on this clonotype: With a much larger clone just one base away, this may be a read error. The chain uses TRBV20-1 and TRBJ2-1; D call uncertain. This CDR3 has 14 amino acids. V was pared by 6 bases and J by 2 bases, with 14 bases between. Per the germline V gene, CDR1 is DFQATT and CDR2 is SNEGSKA (reference sequence). CDR3 residues: CSAPTLNPYNEQFF. DNA of the CDR3: TGCAGTGCCCCGACTCTTAACCCCTACAATGAGCAGTTCTTC.

This clonotype showed up just a few times. CDR3 in DNA: TGTGCCAGCAGCCCAGGGACTAGCGGGATGGGCCTCGCAAGTGAGCAGTTCTTC. Encoded protein: CASSPGTSGMGLASEQFF. The J gene is TRBJ2-1, the V gene TRBV9; 13 nucleotides agree with TRBD2. V lost 4 bases, J lost 9 bases, and 16 bases stayed unmatched. This CDR3 is 18 amino acids long. The germline gives CDR1 SGDLS, CDR2 YYNGEE.

For this clonotype: One end of the junction fails to match germline, which may point to a read error. The chain carries TRBV6-2 or TRBV6-3 and TRBJ2-7; maybe TRBD1 (6 bases). The CDR3 is 17 residues long. Germline loops: CDR1 MNHEY, CDR2 SVGEGT. The CDR3 DNA follows: TGTACCAGCAGTTACCTGGGGGCGATAAGTAGGACCTACGAGCAGTACTTC. Its protein product is CTSSYLGAISRTYEQYF.